This TCR beta chain appears in the sequencing data of a study of blood T cell repertoires in COVID-19 (dated by TCRdb to the early 2020s). Looking at the study overall: Collaborator samples came from the United States, Italy and Spain and covered acute and convalescent phases of COVID-19. The repertoires were made available in a free public database intended to serve as a resource for research on the immune response to SARS-CoV-2. Samples came from the ongoing ImmuneRACE study (first 160 participants) plus 1,254 subjects from 6 global collaborators. Nearly every sample came with metadata listing a de-identified subject ID, COVID-19 status, age in years and sex. The material from the prospective study consisted of cDNA or gDNA derived from T cells, B-cell-depleted T cells, or PBMCs. The dataset comprised deeply sampled blood TCRbeta repertoires from subjects exposed to, actively infected with, or recovered from COVID-19. Where available, HLA class I and class II types were taken from metadata supplied by the sample provider and were not determined by assay-based typing. Study-wide findings and limitations: The amount of clinical and demographic metadata varied by source and participant and was provided uncurated.

TCRbeta CDR3 regions were amplified from genomic DNA by means of the immunoSEQ Assay, a bias-controlled multiplex PCR. Per the original workflow: Within the assay, amplification of reference gene primers was used to estimate how many nucleated cells each sample contained. To quantify the absolute abundance of each unique TCRbeta CDR3 rearrangement, sequence reads were collapsed and filtered. For each sample, productive Simpson clonality was calculated by taking the square root of Simpson's diversity index across productive rearrangements. The table was pulled from immuneACCESS by TCRdb, which kept in-frame rearrangements only. Such tables lose some clones; where checked, under half of the loss comes from unresolved V genes, and the rest has no known cause. V, J and clone size are taken as reported in that table, and D and trimming were inferred from the DNA itself. This sample gives tens of thousands of clones in total; 70% to 80% of them show up just once. 15% to 19% of the sample rests with the top ten.

From its cysteine to its phenylalanine, the CDR3 spans 14 amino acids. Only the CDR3 portion is preserved as DNA: 42 bases, with reading frame beginning at the first base. V is cut by 3 bases and J by 4 bases, and the space between the germline ends is 12 bases. CDR1 is given as MNHNS and CDR2 as SASEGT, both from the germline V gene. This clone was seen a handful of times. No antigen is known for it. Base qualities are not provided; no much larger clone lies one nucleotide away. Collaborating institutions collected whole blood in K2EDTA tubes following their own protocols. Collaborator samples were shipped for TCRbeta analysis as frozen whole blood, isolated PBMCs, or DNA extracted from either sample type.

The receptor's source is a human donor in a cohort sampled during active COVID-19. Sequenced: peripheral blood. The V and J genes are TRBV6-1 and TRBJ1-2; the D gene remains uncertain. The CDR3 protein is CASSETGFSYGYTF. The DNA sequence reads TGTGCCAGCAGTGAGACGGGGTTCAGCTATGGCTACACCTTC.